This record looks at one T cell receptor (beta chain) sequence and its context. Its antigen is not identified. Germline V gene sequence: CDR1 SGHDT, CDR2 YYEEEE. V was shortened by 0 bases and J by 8 bases, with 5 bases between the two germline ends. CDR3 length: 11 residues. Assay: immunoSEQ multiplex PCR; the TCRdb copy retains only in-frame clones and omits some. The data contain roughly 9,800 clones, roughly four fifths of them singletons. A marrow graft followed busulfan-fludarabine conditioning, with cyclophosphamide on days +3 and +4. This specimen belongs to a study of T cells after posttransplantation cyclophosphamide. General study findings and limits: Blood and skin or GI T cell repertoires showed limited TRB overlap. Donor-recipient repertoire similarity was low at 1-2 months, rising over year one.

Sequencing was performed on PBMCs, taken approximately 2,000 days after a stem cell transplant with posttransplant cyclophosphamide. The chain links TRBV5-6 to TRBJ1-1; a possible D gene is TRBD1 (5 bases). The receptor's source is a female patient in her 40s who received an allogeneic stem cell transplant from a related donor, was CMV-positive, and had no GVHD. The graft donor may have given rise to some T cells. Here the CDR3 DNA reads TGTGCCAGCAGCTTGGAGGGGGAAGCTTTCTTT. It yields the protein CASSLEGEAFF.